This T cell receptor beta chain was observed in a study of early T cells in non-severe SARS-CoV-2 infection (dated by TCRdb to the early 2020s). Study-wide context: Because TCR sequencing relied on bulk RNA taken from unsorted whole blood, pairing of alpha and beta chains was not possible. Study-wide findings and limitations: VDJdb matching was skewed toward anti-spike CD8 responses and likely underestimated virus-specific expansions, missing private and CD4 specificities.

The V and J ends are trimmed by 5 bases and 7 bases, leaving 12 bases between them. From the germline V gene (reference sequence), CDR1 is LNHDA and CDR2 is SQIVND. The CDR3 sequence holds 14 residues, the cysteine and phenylalanine included. The sequence is cut down to CDR3 DNA, 42 bases in frame from base 1. This clonotype was counted at least ten times. The antigen it recognizes is unknown. It has no much larger one-base neighbor in the sample; base qualities were not kept. Libraries came from 5' RACE. Sequencing used a NextSeq 500. In the TCR library protocol, unique molecular identifiers were attached to individual cDNA molecules to correct for PCR bias and sequencing error. Both TCR alpha and beta chains were sequenced, and tight co-correlation was observed between alpha and beta sequence abundances in each sample. On the study's bioinformatics: Decombinator V4 was used to annotate TCR sequences for V gene, J gene and CDR3. Expanded TCRs were defined as changing significantly between any two time points under a Poisson model with p below 0.0001. TCR abundances were normalised to the total number of TCRs sequenced per sample and expressed as counts per million. MAIT TCRs were defined by TRAV1-2 paired with TRAJ12, TRAJ20 or TRAJ33, and iNKT TCRs by TRAV10 paired with TRAJ18. VDJdb, accessed 1 November 2021, was searched for CMV, EBV and SARS-CoV-2 annotated TCRs, with TCRs annotated for multiple antigens excluded. TCRdb's own reprocessing of the public reads used fastp at Q25 and MiXCR and kept productive beta chains. All rows with the same CDR3 protein become a single entry with the most common DNA and genes. TCRdb, rather than the study authors, made the V and J calls. Present in this sample are over 50,000 distinct CDR3 sequences, about 10% of which were seen just once. 1.5% to 2% of the sample is held by the ten biggest clonotypes.

The study was a case-control design nested within a healthcare worker cohort in London, UK, with weekly nasopharyngeal swab PCR tests and blood sampling. Healthcare workers were enrolled in the week of the UK lockdown, from 23 to 31 March 2020, and were followed every week for up to roughly 15 weeks. Sequenced: whole blood. The sequence came from an adult who was a healthcare worker with PCR-confirmed SARS-CoV-2 infection or an uninfected control (not recorded which). The chain couples TRBV19 to TRBJ1-6; the D gene is possibly TRBD1, with 5 bases matching. The CDR3 region: CASSFDSPNSPLHF. In nucleotides, the sequence is TGTGCCAGTAGTTTCGACAGCCCCAATTCACCCCTCCACTTT.